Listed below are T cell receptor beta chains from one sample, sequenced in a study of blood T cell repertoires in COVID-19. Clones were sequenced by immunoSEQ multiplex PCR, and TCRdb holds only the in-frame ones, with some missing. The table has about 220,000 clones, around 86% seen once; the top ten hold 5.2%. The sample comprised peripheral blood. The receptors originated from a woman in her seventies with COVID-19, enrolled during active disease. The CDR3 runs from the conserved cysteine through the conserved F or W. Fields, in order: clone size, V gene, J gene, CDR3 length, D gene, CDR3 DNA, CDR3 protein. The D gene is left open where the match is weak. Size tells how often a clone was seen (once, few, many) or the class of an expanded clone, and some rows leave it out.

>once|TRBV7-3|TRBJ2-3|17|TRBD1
TGTGCCAGCAGCTTAAGGGGCCCCACAGGGGCCGAAGATACGCAGTATTTT
CASSLRGPTGAEDTQYF
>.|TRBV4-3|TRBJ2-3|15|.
TGCGCCAGCAGCCAAGACAGGGTAGGCTCATATACGCAGTATTTT
CASSQDRVGSYTQYF
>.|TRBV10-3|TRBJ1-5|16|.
TGTGCCATCAGTGAGTCGCAGGGCCATAGCAATCAGCCCCAGCATTTT
CAISESQGHSNQPQHF
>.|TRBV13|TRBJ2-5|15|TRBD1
TGTGCCAGCAGCGACAGGGGAAGGGGTTTAGAGACCCAGTACTTC
CASSDRGRGLETQYF
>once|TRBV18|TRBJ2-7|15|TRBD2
TGTGCCAGCTCATCAGAGCCTAGCGGACCCTACGAGCAGTACTTC
CASSSEPSGPYEQYF
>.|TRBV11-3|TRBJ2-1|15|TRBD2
TGTGCCAGCAGCCCGCGGACTAGTGGGCAAAATGAGCAGTTCTTC
CASSPRTSGQNEQFF
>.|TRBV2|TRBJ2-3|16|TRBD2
TGTGCCAGCAGAGCTGAGGCGGGAGGGCGCACAGATACGCAGTATTTT
CASRAEAGGRTDTQYF
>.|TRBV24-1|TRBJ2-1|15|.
TGTGCCACCAGTGATACAAGGGGCTCCTACAATGAGCAGTTCTTC
CATSDTRGSYNEQFF
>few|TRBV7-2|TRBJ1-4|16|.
TGTGCCAGCAGCCGGAGGGGGGGCGGTACTAATGAAAAACTGTTTTTT
CASSRRGGGTNEKLFF
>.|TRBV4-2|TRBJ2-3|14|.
TGTGCCAGCAGCCAGGGTGAGAGGACAGATACGCAGTATTTT
CASSQGERTDTQYF
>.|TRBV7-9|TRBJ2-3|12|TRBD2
TGTGCCAGCAGCTTTACGGGAGGGAAGCAGTATTTT
CASSFTGGKQYF
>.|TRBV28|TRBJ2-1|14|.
TGTGCCAGCACGGATCTAGATAAAGGAAATGAGCAGTTCTTC
CASTDLDKGNEQFF
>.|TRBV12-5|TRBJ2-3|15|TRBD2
TGTGCTAGTGGGCCTGGGACTAGCGGCGTCGACTCGCAGTATTTT
CASGPGTSGVDSQYF
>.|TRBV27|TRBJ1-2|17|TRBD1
TGTGCCAGCAGTTTCCCCCCCCCGGGACAGGGGGCGAAGGGCTACACCTTC
CASSFPPPGQGAKGYTF
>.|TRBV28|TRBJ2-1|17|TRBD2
TGTGCCAGCAGTCCATCGACTAGCGGGAGATACTACAATGAGCAGTTCTTC
CASSPSTSGRYYNEQFF
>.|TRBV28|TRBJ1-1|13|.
TGTGCCAGCAGGGGGCATACCAACACTGAAGCTTTCTTT
CASRGHTNTEAFF
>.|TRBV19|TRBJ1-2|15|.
TGTGCCACCCTGAGAGACAGATATAGAACCACTGGCTACACCTTC
CATLRDRYRTTGYTF
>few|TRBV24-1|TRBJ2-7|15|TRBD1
TGTGCCACCAGCGAAGGACAGGGGACATACTACGAGCAGTACTTC
CATSEGQGTYYEQYF
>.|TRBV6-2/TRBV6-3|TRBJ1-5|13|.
TGTGCCAGCAGCGAGGATCCGTACGATCCCCAGCATTTT
CASSEDPYDPQHF
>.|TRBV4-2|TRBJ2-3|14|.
TGTGCCAGCAGCCTCAAGATGGGCGCAGATACGCAGTATTTT
CASSLKMGADTQYF
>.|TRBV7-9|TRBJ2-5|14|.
TGTGCCAGCATCCCGACGGGGAAGCAAGAGACCCAGTACTTC
CASIPTGKQETQYF
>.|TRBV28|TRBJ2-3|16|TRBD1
TGTGCCAGCAGTTTAGTCGGACAGGGGCCGGTGGATACGCAGTATTTT
CASSLVGQGPVDTQYF
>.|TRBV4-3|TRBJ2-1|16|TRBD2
TGCGCCAGCAGCCAAGCTACGACTAGCGGAGGGAATGAGCAGTTCTTC
CASSQATTSGGNEQFF
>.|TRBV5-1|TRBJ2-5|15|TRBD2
TGCGCCAGCAGCTTAGCCGGGACTAGGGAAGAGACCCAGTACTTC
CASSLAGTREETQYF